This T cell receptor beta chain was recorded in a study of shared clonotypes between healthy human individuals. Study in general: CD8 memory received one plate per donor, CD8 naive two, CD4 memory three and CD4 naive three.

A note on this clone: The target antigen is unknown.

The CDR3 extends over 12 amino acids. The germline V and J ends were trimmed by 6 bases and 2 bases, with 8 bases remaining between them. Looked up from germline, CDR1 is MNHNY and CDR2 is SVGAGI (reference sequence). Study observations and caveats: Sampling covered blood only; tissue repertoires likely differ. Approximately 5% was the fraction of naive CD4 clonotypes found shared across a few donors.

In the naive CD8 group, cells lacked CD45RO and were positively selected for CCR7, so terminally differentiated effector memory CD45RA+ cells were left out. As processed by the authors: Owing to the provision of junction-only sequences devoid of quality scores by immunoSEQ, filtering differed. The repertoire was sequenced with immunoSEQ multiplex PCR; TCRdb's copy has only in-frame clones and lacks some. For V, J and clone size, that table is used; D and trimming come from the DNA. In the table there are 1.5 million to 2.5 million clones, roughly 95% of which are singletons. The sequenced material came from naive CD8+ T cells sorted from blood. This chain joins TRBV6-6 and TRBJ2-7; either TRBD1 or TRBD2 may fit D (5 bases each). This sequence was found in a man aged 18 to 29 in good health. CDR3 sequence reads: CASSRDPYEQYF. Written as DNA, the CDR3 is TGTGCCAGCAGCCGGGACCCCTACGAGCAGTACTTC.